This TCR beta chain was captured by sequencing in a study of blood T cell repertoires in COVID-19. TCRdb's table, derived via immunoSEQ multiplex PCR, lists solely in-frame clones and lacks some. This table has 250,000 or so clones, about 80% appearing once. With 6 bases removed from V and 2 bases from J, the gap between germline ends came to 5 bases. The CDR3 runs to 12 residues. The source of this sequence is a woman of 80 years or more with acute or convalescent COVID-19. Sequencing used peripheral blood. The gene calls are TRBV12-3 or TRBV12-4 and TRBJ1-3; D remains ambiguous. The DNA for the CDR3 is TGTGCCAGCAGACGAGCTGGAAACACCATATATTTT. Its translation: CASRRAGNTIYF.